This entry lists 6 T cell receptor beta chains sequenced from one sample in a study of T-cell reconstitution after alpha-beta-depleted transplantation in children. Molecular barcoding with unique molecular identifiers was used for the TCRbeta library. Via MiXCR, TCRdb re-called the PCR reads, giving one row per CDR3 protein. The repertoire includes 300,000 or so distinct CDR3 sequences, around 9.6% of them detected once, and roughly 9.1% sits in the top ten. Specimen: PBMCs from the stem cell graft donor, collected from the stem cell graft. Receptor source: a human donor who donated a stem cell graft to a child with SCID.

This clonotype was seen at least ten times. The genes are TRBV6-2 or TRBV6-3 and TRBJ2-1; D is perhaps TRBD1 or TRBD2 (6 bases each). V lost 6 bases to trimming and J lost 5 bases, with 17 bases between them. Germline V gene lookup returns CDR1 MNHEY and CDR2 SVGEGT. The CDR3 loop spans 15 amino acids. CDR3 nucleotides: TGTGCCAGCAGCCTTGCCGGGGGCGCAAACAATGAGCAGTTCTTC. Translated: CASSLAGGANNEQFF.

This clonotype was seen a few times. The rearrangement joins TRBV20-1 to TRBJ1-5; D is undetermined. The CDR3 extends over 13 amino acids. Between the trimmed V and J ends, which lost 1 base and 6 bases, there was a span of 10 bases. From germline, CDR1 is DFQATT and CDR2 SNEGSKA (reference sequence). CDR3 in amino acids: CSARVLTGQPQHF. CDR3 coding DNA: TGCAGTGCTAGAGTGTTGACGGGTCAGCCCCAGCATTTT.

Only a few counts were recorded for this clonotype. The CDR3 region has the DNA TGCAGTACCCTTGACGGGTCCAAAAACATTCAGTACTTC. It translates to CSTLDGSKNIQYF. The chain has TRBV20-1 and TRBJ2-4; D call uncertain. The CDR3 is made up of 13 amino acids. The germline CDR1 and CDR2 sequences are DFQATT and SNEGSKA (reference sequence). Trimming took 8 bases from V and 2 from J, leaving 13 bases between them.

At least ten counts were recorded for this clonotype. The chain couples TRBV5-1 to TRBJ1-6; D is ambiguous. Between the trimmed V and J ends, which lost 0 bases and 10 bases, there was a span of 8 bases. Germline lookup yields CDR1 SGHRS and CDR2 YFSETQ. The CDR3 is made up of 13 amino acids. In nucleotides, the CDR3 is TGCGCCAGCAGCTTGGATCCTGGATCACCCCTCCACTTT. Encoded protein: CASSLDPGSPLHF.

The CDR3 sequence: CASGGAGGETQYF. Written as DNA, the CDR3 is TGTGCCAGCGGGGGGGCTGGCGGGGAGACCCAGTACTTC. V usage is TRBV11-2 and J usage is TRBJ2-5; perhaps TRBD2 as D (7 bases). Trimming removed 8 bases from V and 5 bases from J, with 15 bases in between. The CDR3 runs to 13 residues. In germline, CDR1 is SGHAT, CDR2 FQNNGV. Combining the CDR3 with reference TRBV11-2 and TRBJ2-5 gives the whole variable domain EAGVAQSPRYKIIEKRQSVAFWCNPISGHATLYWYQQILGQGPKLLIQFQNNGVVDDSQLPKDRFSAERLKGVDSTLKIQPAKLEDSAVYLCASGGAGGETQYFGPGTRLLVL.

This clonotype has ten or more counts. The chain joins TRBV10-3 to TRBJ1-5, with 8 bases that match TRBD1. CDR1 ENHRY and CDR2 SYGVKD come from the germline V gene. The V gene end was trimmed by 5 bases and the J gene end by 4 bases; junction bases not matched to a gene: 4. This CDR3 comprises 14 residues. The CDR3: CAISSDRANQPQHF. CDR3 DNA sequence: TGTGCCATCAGTTCGGACAGGGCAAATCAGCCCCAGCATTTT.